This T cell receptor (beta chain) is drawn from a study of Graves' ophthalmopathy and Graves' hyperthyroidism. Whole-study findings and limits: Blood repertoires reportedly contained most expanded thyroid clonotypes above 0.001 frequency. A classifier, a 13-signature model, separated ophthalmopathy from stable hyperthyroidism with approximately 88% sensitivity and roughly 80% specificity.

Turning to this clonotype: Its specificity is not known. The junction and the germline gene differ at one end; a read error may be behind it.

As the template, RNA transcripts were used to amplify TCR beta CDR3 regions. The first-round RT-PCR employed HTBI primers together with the Qiagen OneStep RT-PCR kit. A multiplex PCR was then performed as the second round. TCRdb called the multiplex PCR reads again in MiXCR, with one record for every CDR3 protein. The sample has about 240,000 distinct CDR3 sequences, around 50% seen once. The CDR3 loop spans 13 amino acids. Germline loops: CDR1 ENHRY, CDR2 SYGVKD. Ophthalmopathy donors' eye disease showed moderate-to-severe activity, CAS of at least 3, NOSPECS of at least 4 and duration under 3 months.

Material for sequencing was peripheral blood. The J gene is TRBJ2-7, the V gene TRBV10-3; D perhaps matches TRBD1 (5 bases). The sequence derives from an adult man with Graves' ophthalmopathy. Here the CDR3 DNA reads TGTGCCAGCAGTGAAACCAGGGTTCGCGAGCAGTACTTC. It translates to CASSETRVREQYF.